Listed here are 31 T cell receptor beta chains from one sample, sequenced in a study of CD8 T cells in ankylosing spondylitis. Via MiXCR, TCRdb re-called the 5' RACE reads, giving one row per CDR3 protein. Seen here are 250,000 to 350,000 distinct CDR3 sequences, roughly 20% observed once, and the top ten hold about 4%. The sample was blood, either unsorted or a sorted T cell fraction (not recorded which). These receptors were collected from a female donor with ankylosing spondylitis or in good health (not recorded which).

The gene calls are TRBV6-5 and TRBJ2-3; D may be TRBD1 (6 bases). CDR1 MNHEY and CDR2 SVGAGI come from the germline V gene. V dropped 4 bases and J dropped 3 bases, with 11 bases sitting between them. The CDR3 has 14 amino acids. CDR3 bases: TGTGCCAGCAGTTGGCGTAGGGGGACAGATACGCAGTATTTT. Its translation: CASSWRRGTDTQYF.

This clonotype has a handful of counts. The J gene is TRBJ1-6, the V gene TRBV7-9; D gene ambiguous. Deletions cut 2 bases from V and 0 bases from J, with 2 bases between. The CDR3 consists of 14 residues. Per the germline V gene, CDR1 is SEHNR and CDR2 is FQNEAQ (reference sequence). The CDR3 DNA reads TGTGCCAGCAGCTTAAACTCCTATAATTCACCCCTCCACTTT. Its protein is CASSLNSYNSPLHF.

This clonotype came up a few times. V is TRBV20-1 and J is TRBJ2-1; perhaps TRBD1 as D (5 bases). Per the germline V gene, CDR1 is DFQATT and CDR2 is SNEGSKA (reference sequence). The ends were cut back, 4 bases at V and 14 bases at J, with 15 bases in the middle. The CDR3 is 11 residues long. The CDR3, as DNA: TGCAGTGCTAAGACCCAGACAGTGGAGTTCTTC. Protein product: CSAKTQTVEFF.

In this sample, this clonotype turned up many times. The chain is built from TRBV29-1 and TRBJ2-7; 10 nucleotides agree with TRBD1. The trim removed 5 bases at V and 4 bases at J, leaving 5 bases unmatched. The CDR3 has 13 amino acids. The V gene's germline CDR1 is SQVTM and CDR2 ANQGSEA. The CDR3 reads CSVRKGQGYEQYF. The CDR3 region has the DNA TGCAGCGTTCGCAAGGGACAGGGGTACGAGCAGTACTTC.

This clonotype was counted between two and nine times. J is TRBJ1-1 and V is TRBV25-1; 7 nucleotides match TRBD1. This CDR3 contains 13 residues. CDR1 and CDR2 from the germline V gene are MGHDK and SYGVNS. V lost 5 bases, J lost 3 bases, and 3 bases stayed unmatched. The CDR3 loop is CASSSTGDTEAFF. In DNA form, the CDR3 reads TGTGCCAGCAGTAGTACAGGGGACACTGAAGCTTTCTTT. The whole variable domain, filled in from reference TRBV25-1 and TRBJ1-1, reads EADIYQTPRYLVIGTGKKITLECSQTMGHDKMYWYQQDPGMELHLIHYSYGVNSTEKGDLSSESTVSRIRTEHFPLTLESARPSHTSQYLCASSSTGDTEAFFGQGTRLTVV.

The chain is built from TRBV24-1 and TRBJ2-3; D gene uncertain. Germline V gene sequence: CDR1 KGHDR, CDR2 SFDVKD. Trimming took 0 bases from V and 12 from J, leaving 9 bases between them. This CDR3 has 12 residues. CDR3 in amino acids: CATSDLRSPQYF. The CDR3 DNA reads TGTGCCACCAGTGATTTGCGAAGCCCCCAGTATTTT.

The gene calls are TRBV6-5 and TRBJ1-1; weak D call: TRBD1 (6 bases). Germline values: CDR1 MNHEY, CDR2 SVGAGI. V gave up 2 bases and J gave up 4 bases, with 14 bases separating them. The CDR3 sequence is 15 residues long. The CDR3 here is CASSYEGVSGTEAFF. The CDR3 coding sequence is TGTGCCAGCAGTTACGAGGGGGTTAGTGGCACTGAAGCTTTCTTT.

This clonotype was seen only a few times. This chain connects TRBV5-1 to TRBJ2-7; maybe TRBD2 (5 bases). CDR1 is SGHRS and CDR2 is YFSETQ in the germline V gene. The CDR3 is 14 amino acids. V was clipped by 2 bases and J by 0 bases, with 9 bases between them. CDR3 coding DNA: TGCGCCAGCAGCTTCGATGGGAGCTCCTACGAGCAGTACTTC. Its translation: CASSFDGSSYEQYF.

V gene TRBV11-2 combines with J gene TRBJ2-7; possible D gene TRBD1, 5 bases. Germline V CDR1 and CDR2: SGHAT, FQNNGV. This CDR3 spans 14 amino acids. Trimming cost V 4 bases and J 3 bases, with 13 bases left between them. The CDR3 nucleotides read TGTGCCAGCAGCTCACAAACAGGTTACTACGAGCAGTACTTC. Amino acids: CASSSQTGYYEQYF.

The V and J genes are TRBV20-1 and TRBJ2-3; 7 bases are shared with TRBD2. This CDR3 spans 13 amino acids. The germline gives CDR1 DFQATT, CDR2 SNEGSKA (reference sequence). After removal of 5 bases from V and 0 bases from J, the junction contained 2 bases not matched to a gene. The CDR3 nucleotides read TGCAGTGCTCGCGGGAGTAGCACAGATACGCAGTATTTT. Its protein is CSARGSSTDTQYF.

In its sample, this clonotype was seen a few times. This chain uses TRBV10-3 with TRBJ2-1; maybe TRBD2 (6 bases). The germline CDR1 and CDR2 sequences are ENHRY and SYGVKD. The CDR3 is 16 residues long. V dropped 10 bases and J dropped 0 bases, with 19 bases sitting between them. The CDR3 bases are TGTGCCACCCTGAGGAAAACGGGGGACTCCTACAATGAGCAGTTCTTC. It specifies CATLRKTGDSYNEQFF.

This chain uses TRBV6-1 with TRBJ1-1; D is undetermined. Trimming cost V 5 bases and J 4 bases, with 11 bases left between them. Germline V CDR1 and CDR2: MNHNS, SASEGT. This CDR3 contains 13 residues. CDR3 bases: TGTGCCAGCAGTCCCGTTATGGGCACTGAAGCTTTCTTT. Translation: CASSPVMGTEAFF.

This clonotype was found a few times. The CDR3 nucleotides read TGCGCCAGCAGTGCGGAGGGGGGGATCCCAGATACGCAGTATTTT. Its translation is CASSAEGGIPDTQYF. The chain recombines TRBV10-2 with TRBJ2-3, with D tentatively TRBD2 (7 bases). The ends were cut back, 4 bases at V and 4 bases at J, with 15 bases in the middle. This CDR3 is 15 amino acids long. CDR1 and CDR2 from the germline V gene are WSHSY and SAAADI.

The chain recombines TRBV4-3 with TRBJ1-1, with no clear D. The V end lost 0 bases, the J end lost 0 bases, and 5 bases lay between the germline ends. The germline V gene has CDR1 LGHNA and CDR2 YSLEER. The CDR3 runs 14 residues. The CDR3 bases are TGCGCCAGCAGCCAAGATCCACTGAACACTGAAGCTTTCTTT. Translated, it gives CASSQDPLNTEAFF.

This clonotype was detected only a few times. This chain connects TRBV20-1 to TRBJ2-1; 9 bases align to TRBD1. The ends lost 6 bases at V and 4 bases at J; junction bases unmatched: 7. The length of the CDR3 is 14 residues. Germline values: CDR1 DFQATT, CDR2 SNEGSKA (reference sequence). In DNA, the CDR3 is TGCAGTGCCCCGGGGGGACAGGGATACAATGAGCAGTTCTTC. Protein product: CSAPGGQGYNEQFF.

This clonotype occurred many times. V is TRBV10-3 and J is TRBJ1-1, with 8 bases matching TRBD1. Germline V gene data show CDR1 as ENHRY and CDR2 as SYGVKD. The CDR3 sequence is 15 residues long. With V trimmed by 6 bases and J by 2 bases, 8 bases remained unmatched. CDR3 region: CAIRETGEGNTEAFF. The CDR3 region has the DNA TGTGCCATCAGGGAGACAGGGGAAGGAAACACTGAAGCTTTCTTT.

The genes are TRBV20-1 and TRBJ2-7; 13 bases map to TRBD2. CDR3 length: 17 amino acids. The V gene's germline CDR1 is DFQATT and CDR2 SNEGSKA (reference sequence). V shed 5 bases, J shed 7 bases, and the junction held 17 bases outside the gene matches. The CDR3 reads CSAGPTSGRSAPGEQYF. The CDR3 DNA follows: TGCAGTGCTGGCCCGACTAGCGGGAGGTCGGCTCCGGGGGAGCAGTACTTC.

J is TRBJ2-3 and V is TRBV20-1; D is perhaps TRBD2 (5 bases). The V end was cut by 2 bases, the J end by 2 bases, with 8 bases between. CDR1 DFQATT and CDR2 SNEGSKA come from the germline V gene (reference sequence). The CDR3 contains 13 residues. The CDR3 DNA is TGCAGTGCTAGACGGCGGGTCACAGATACGCAGTATTTT. It translates to CSARRRVTDTQYF.

V usage is TRBV28 and J usage is TRBJ2-3; D is possibly TRBD2 (6 bases). The germline gives CDR1 MDHEN, CDR2 SYDVKM. The CDR3 is made up of 14 amino acids. V lost 6 bases, J lost 0 bases, and 10 bases lay in between. The CDR3 reads CASRNAGSTDTQYF. CDR3 sequence (DNA): TGTGCCAGCAGAAATGCGGGAAGCACAGATACGCAGTATTTT.

This clonotype was found a few times. V usage is TRBV27 and J usage is TRBJ1-6; D gene ambiguous. CDR3 length: 16 residues. Per germline, CDR1 MNHEY and CDR2 SMNVEV (reference sequence). V dropped 6 bases and J dropped 0 bases, with 12 bases sitting between them. Here the CDR3 reads CASSRSTSSYNSPLHF. The DNA of the CDR3 is TGTGCCAGCAGCAGGAGCACGAGCTCCTATAATTCACCCCTCCACTTT.

This clonotype showed up just once. This chain connects TRBV6-1 to TRBJ2-6; a weak D match, TRBD1 (6 bases). CDR3 size: 16 residues. CDR1 is MNHNS, CDR2 SASEGT, per germline. The V and J ends lost 4 bases and 4 bases respectively, with 14 bases between them. This CDR3 reads CASSGHRVPGANVLTF. CDR3 in DNA: TGTGCCAGCAGTGGACACAGGGTCCCCGGGGCCAACGTCCTGACTTTC.

Many counts were recorded for this clonotype. The gene calls are TRBV10-2 and TRBJ2-7; D is perhaps TRBD1 or TRBD2 (5 bases each). Germline CDR1 WSHSY, CDR2 SAAADI. The CDR3 has 12 residues. Trimming shortened V by 8 bases and J by 6 bases, and 14 bases separated the two germline ends. CDR3 nucleotide sequence: TGCGCCAGCCGTCGGGGCGAGGGCGAGCAGTACTTC. Protein sequence: CASRRGEGEQYF.

The chain joins TRBV23-1 to TRBJ2-1; 8 bases are shared with TRBD2. TRBV23-1 is identified as an open reading frame with a role that is uncertain. V lost 8 bases, J lost 5 bases, and 11 bases stayed unmatched. The CDR3 is made up of 15 amino acids. The CDR3 nucleotides are TGCGCCAGCTCTTCAGAGCGGGAGATCGACAATGAGCAGTTCTTC. It encodes CASSSEREIDNEQFF.

This clonotype was recorded a few times. The J gene is TRBJ2-5, the V gene TRBV5-1; unclear D gene. The germline CDR1 and CDR2 sequences are SGHRS and YFSETQ. There are 14 residues in the CDR3. V gave up 4 bases and J gave up 1 base, with 11 bases separating them. CDR3: CASSPGSRQETQYF. Here the CDR3 DNA reads TGCGCCAGCAGCCCCGGGTCCCGCCAAGAGACCCAGTACTTC.

A few counts support this clonotype. The chain has TRBV2 and TRBJ2-5; D is unclear. The CDR3 is 14 amino acids. Trimming removed 3 bases at V and 2 bases at J, with 10 bases between. CDR1 and CDR2 from the germline V gene are SNHLY and FYNNEI. In DNA form, the CDR3 reads TGTGCCAGCAGTGATAGCAACATACAAGAGACCCAGTACTTC. Its protein is CASSDSNIQETQYF.

V is TRBV3-1 and J is TRBJ2-7; D is undetermined. The CDR3 covers 13 residues. Germline CDR1 and CDR2: LGHDT and YNNKEL (reference sequence). V was shortened by 1 base and J by 6 bases, with 10 bases between the two germline ends. This chain's CDR3 is CASSQAFLGEQYF. The CDR3, as DNA: TGTGCCAGCAGCCAAGCTTTCCTGGGCGAGCAGTACTTC.

The rearrangement uses TRBV6-2 or TRBV6-3 and TRBJ2-3; D may be TRBD2 (5 bases). CDR3 length equals 11 residues. Germline V gene data show CDR1 as MNHEY and CDR2 as SVGEGT. The V and J ends lost 6 bases and 5 bases respectively, with 6 bases between them. In DNA, the CDR3 is TGTGCCAGCAGGGAGGTAGATACGCAGTATTTT. Residues: CASREVDTQYF.

This clonotype was seen repeatedly, ten times or more. The J gene is TRBJ2-1, the V gene TRBV12-3 or TRBV12-4; D is undetermined. CDR3 size: 11 residues. The V gene lost 5 bases and the J gene lost 8 bases, with 7 bases spanning the gap. The CDR3 here is CASSLIDEQFF. The CDR3 nucleotides read TGTGCCAGCAGTCTAATCGATGAGCAGTTCTTC.

At least ten counts were recorded for this clonotype. This chain uses TRBV20-1 with TRBJ2-1, with a tentative D call TRBD2 (6 bases). Germline CDR1 and CDR2: DFQATT and SNEGSKA (reference sequence). This CDR3 has 16 residues. The ends were cut back, 4 bases at V and 7 bases at J, with 23 bases in the middle. The CDR3 DNA follows: TGCAGTGCTACCATCCTCGCGGGGCGATGGGGGAATGAGCAGTTCTTC. Translation: CSATILAGRWGNEQFF.

This clonotype was seen a handful of times. V usage is TRBV12-3 or TRBV12-4 and J usage is TRBJ2-1, with 10 positions matching TRBD2. V lost 6 bases, J lost 1 base, and 3 bases stayed unmatched. This CDR3 is 15 amino acids long. The CDR3 here is CASRSAGGSYNEQFF. In DNA form, the CDR3 reads TGTGCCAGCAGATCAGCGGGAGGGTCCTACAATGAGCAGTTCTTC.

This clonotype was observed many times. This chain joins TRBV12-3 or TRBV12-4 and TRBJ1-3; D gene unclear. The V and J ends lost 5 bases and 9 bases respectively, with 8 bases between them. The length of the CDR3 is 11 residues. CDR3 region: CASSGGATIYF. The DNA for the CDR3 is TGTGCCAGCAGTGGAGGAGCCACCATATATTTT.